Listed here are 22 T cell receptor beta chains from one sample, sequenced in a study of cytomegalovirus exposure and HLA in healthy donors. PCR amplification relied on 60 Vbeta primers (plus 13 Jbeta primers). Libraries were prepared by immunoSEQ multiplex PCR; TCRdb keeps only in-frame clonotypes and omits some of them. The sample records some 130,000 clones, approximately 82% being singletons. The sample taken for sequencing was PBMCs. The receptors come from a female donor in good health and CMV-seronegative.

The chain uses TRBV5-4 and TRBJ2-3; no reliable D call. Trimming removed 1 base at V and 4 bases at J, with 4 bases between. Germline CDR1 reads SGHNT; CDR2 reads YYREEE (reference sequence). The CDR3 is 12 residues long. CDR3 sequence (DNA): TGTGCCAGCAGCTTGCGTCCAGATACGCAGTATTTT. It yields the protein CASSLRPDTQYF.

The CDR3 here is CSVEGQGHTGELFF. The CDR3 region has the DNA TGCAGCGTTGAAGGACAGGGGCACACCGGGGAGCTGTTTTTT. This chain connects TRBV29-1 to TRBJ2-2; 8 bases line up with TRBD1. Germline V gene sequence: CDR1 SQVTM, CDR2 ANQGSEA. This CDR3 is 14 amino acids long. V shed 1 base and J 3 bases; nucleotides not matched to a gene: 1.

CDR3 residues: CASSNPGGKENTIYF. CDR3 sequence (DNA): TGTGCCAGCAGTAATCCGGGGGGGAAGGAAAACACCATATATTTT. This chain joins TRBV2 and TRBJ1-3; a weak D match, TRBD1 (5 bases). This CDR3 has 15 amino acids. The germline V and J ends were trimmed by 5 bases and 6 bases, with 17 bases remaining between them. Per the germline V gene, CDR1 is SNHLY and CDR2 is FYNNEI.

V usage is TRBV7-8 and J usage is TRBJ2-5, with D perhaps TRBD2 (6 bases). CDR1 and CDR2 (germline): SGHVS, FQNEAQ. V was clipped by 1 base and J by 5 bases, with 8 bases between them. The CDR3 is 13 residues long. In nucleotides, the CDR3 is TGTGCCAGCAGCTTAGAAGGGAGGGAGACCCAGTACTTC. Protein: CASSLEGRETQYF.

The rearrangement joins TRBV27 to TRBJ1-2; weak D call: TRBD1 (6 bases). The CDR3 runs to 14 residues. Trimming left V 2 bases short and J 6 bases short, with 13 bases between. Germline V gene sequence: CDR1 MNHEY, CDR2 SMNVEV (reference sequence). CDR3 residues: CASSLVRGKHGYTF. For the CDR3, the DNA is TGTGCCAGCAGTTTAGTCAGGGGAAAGCATGGCTACACCTTC.

The chain employs TRBV5-4 and TRBJ2-3; weak D call: TRBD1 (5 bases). The CDR3 runs to 14 residues. Per germline, CDR1 SGHNT and CDR2 YYREEE (reference sequence). Trimming removed 4 bases from V and 2 bases from J, with 11 bases in between. Here the CDR3 reads CASSIDRNTDTQYF. In DNA, the CDR3 is TGTGCCAGCAGCATCGACAGAAACACAGATACGCAGTATTTT. Looking up the rest from reference TRBV5-4 and TRBJ2-3 gives the full variable domain: ETGVTQSPTHLIKTRGQQVTLRCSSQSGHNTVSWYQQALGQGPQFIFQYYREEENGRGNFPPRFSGLQFPNYSSELNVNALELDDSALYLCASSIDRNTDTQYFGPGTRLTVL.

The chain employs TRBV5-1 and TRBJ2-3, with TRBD1 as a possible D gene (6 bases). This CDR3 region has 15 residues. Trimming removed 1 base from V and 0 bases from J, with 9 bases in between. Germline V gene data show CDR1 as SGHRS and CDR2 as YFSETQ. The CDR3 reads CASSLKQGSTDTQYF. DNA of the CDR3: TGCGCCAGCAGCTTGAAACAGGGTAGCACAGATACGCAGTATTTT.

The chain recombines TRBV7-2 with TRBJ2-5; 11 positions agree with TRBD1. V was pared by 4 bases and J by 5 bases, with 6 bases of the junction left unmatched. The CDR3 length is 15 residues. Germline CDR1 is SGHTA and CDR2 is FQGNSA. Here the CDR3 DNA reads TGTGCCAGCAGCTCCGGGACAGGGGGGTGGGAGACCCAGTACTTC. It translates to CASSSGTGGWETQYF.

A single count supports this clone. The CDR3 nucleotides are TGCGCCAGCAGCTTGGTTGCCCCGGGAGAGACCCAGTACTTC. Protein: CASSLVAPGETQYF. The chain employs TRBV5-1 and TRBJ2-5; D is ambiguous. The length of the CDR3 is 14 residues. Germline CDR1 is SGHRS and CDR2 is YFSETQ. The V end lost 0 bases, the J end lost 4 bases, and 10 bases lay between the germline ends.

This clone was counted between two and nine times. The CDR3 here is CASSPMSGRAVYEQYF. As DNA, the CDR3 is TGTGCCAGCAGCCCGATGAGCGGGAGGGCCGTTTACGAGCAGTACTTC. This chain connects TRBV4-2 to TRBJ2-7, with TRBD2 matching 10 bases. This CDR3 is 16 amino acids long. Germline V gene lookup returns CDR1 LGHNA and CDR2 YNFKEQ. The trim removed 4 bases at V and 4 bases at J, leaving 10 bases unmatched.

The chain has TRBV7-2 and TRBJ2-5; 11 bases agree with TRBD1. The CDR3 is 15 residues long. Trimming at V came to 2 bases and at J to 4 bases, leaving 3 bases not matched to a gene. Germline V CDR1 and CDR2: SGHTA, FQGNSA. CDR3 protein: CASSLLGQGGETQYF. DNA of the CDR3: TGTGCCAGCAGCTTACTGGGACAGGGGGGAGAGACCCAGTACTTC.

The sample holds one count of this clone. The rearrangement uses TRBV7-2 and TRBJ1-2, with D maybe TRBD1 (5 bases). The length of the CDR3 is 16 residues. The V and J ends lost 4 bases and 7 bases respectively, with 22 bases between them. Germline V gene lookup returns CDR1 SGHTA and CDR2 FQGNSA. The CDR3 DNA reads TGTGCCAGCAGCTCCGCCCGGGAGGGGCTGACGGTTGGCTACACCTTC. Translated, it gives CASSSAREGLTVGYTF.

The chain employs TRBV19 and TRBJ2-5; D remains unclear. The germline V gene has CDR1 LNHDA and CDR2 SQIVND (reference sequence). V dropped 8 bases and J dropped 0 bases, with 7 bases sitting between them. CDR3 length: 12 amino acids. CDR3 nucleotides: TGTGCCAGTTCCAAATACCAAGAGACCCAGTACTTC. It yields the protein CASSKYQETQYF.

The V and J genes are TRBV2 and TRBJ2-3; 12 nucleotides align to TRBD2. Trimming removed 4 bases from V and 2 bases from J; junction bases left unmatched: 1. The germline CDR1 and CDR2 sequences are SNHLY and FYNNEI. The CDR3 contains 15 residues. The CDR3: CASSGLAGDTDTQYF. Here the CDR3 DNA reads TGTGCCAGCAGTGGACTAGCGGGGGACACAGATACGCAGTATTTT. Combining the CDR3 with reference TRBV2 and TRBJ2-3 gives the whole variable domain EPEVTQTPSHQVTQMGQEVILRCVPISNHLYFYWYRQILGQKVEFLVSFYNNEISEKSEIFDDQFSVERPDGSNFTLKIRSTKLEDSAMYFCASSGLAGDTDTQYFGPGTRLTVL.

This clone turned up a few times. The chain uses TRBV7-3 and TRBJ2-2; tentative D call: TRBD2 (6 bases). CDR1 is SGHTA and CDR2 is FQGTGA in the germline V gene. The V end lost 1 base, the J end lost 6 bases, and 15 bases lay between the germline ends. CDR3 length: 16 residues. The CDR3 DNA reads TGTGCCAGCAGCTTAATGGTAGCGGCTTCGCCCGGGGAGCTGTTTTTT. Translated, it gives CASSLMVAASPGELFF.

The chain joins TRBV29-1 to TRBJ1-2, with D unresolved. The length of the CDR3 is 12 residues. V shed 0 bases and J shed 2 bases, with 4 bases lying between them. Germline V CDR1 and CDR2: SQVTM, ANQGSEA. For the CDR3, the DNA is TGCAGCGTTGAAGAACAGAACTATGGCTACACCTTC. Translation gives CSVEEQNYGYTF.

This chain links TRBV7-9 with TRBJ2-1; 7 bases line up with TRBD1. J was trimmed by 9 bases and V by 5 bases; bases with no gene match: 16. The CDR3 covers 16 residues. Germline V gene lookup returns CDR1 SEHNR and CDR2 FQNEAQ (reference sequence). The CDR3: CASSPTRQGPLAEQFF. In DNA form, the CDR3 reads TGTGCCAGCAGCCCTACTAGACAGGGCCCTCTGGCTGAGCAGTTCTTC.

The J gene is TRBJ1-4, the V gene TRBV5-8; TRBD1 matches at 7 bases. Germline V CDR1 and CDR2: SGHTS, YDEGEE. The CDR3 extends over 14 amino acids. Trimming cost V 0 bases and J 7 bases; bases outside gene matches: 3. The CDR3 DNA sequence: TGTGCCAGCAGCTTGGAGGGGGCTGGTGAAAAACTGTTTTTT. This sequence encodes CASSLEGAGEKLFF. The full variable domain, rest sourced from reference TRBV5-8 and TRBJ1-4, is EAGVTQSPTHLIKTRGQQATLRCSPISGHTSVYWYQQALGLGLQFLLWYDEGEERNRGNFPPRFSGRQFPNYSSELNVNALELEDSALYLCASSLEGAGEKLFFGSGTQLSVL.

The chain links TRBV9 to TRBJ1-5, with D hard to call. The CDR3 contains 14 residues. The germline CDR1 and CDR2 sequences are SGDLS and YYNGEE. Trimming shortened V by 0 bases and J by 4 bases, and 8 bases separated the two germline ends. The CDR3 sequence: CASSVDSRNQPQHF. The DNA for the CDR3 is TGTGCCAGCAGCGTAGACAGCCGAAATCAGCCCCAGCATTTT.

A few counts support this clone. The V gene is TRBV5-1, the J gene TRBJ2-1, with 8 nucleotides matching TRBD2. The CDR3 is 14 residues long. Germline V CDR1 and CDR2: SGHRS, YFSETQ. V was clipped by 4 bases and J by 6 bases; unmatched bases: 6. CDR3 in amino acids: CASSQGTRGNEQFF. CDR3 coding DNA: TGCGCCAGCAGCCAGGGGACTAGGGGCAATGAGCAGTTCTTC. The variable domain in full, completed from reference TRBV5-1 and TRBJ2-1, reads KAGVTQTPRYLIKTRGQQVTLSCSPISGHRSVSWYQQTPGQGLQFLFEYFSETQRNKGNFPGRFSGRQFSNSRSEMNVSTLELGDSALYLCASSQGTRGNEQFFGPGTRLTVL.

With respect to this clone: Its ends do not fully match the called genes, so a read error is possible. The chain has TRBV6-6 and TRBJ2-7, with 8 nucleotides matching TRBD2. This CDR3 region has 15 residues. From germline, CDR1 is MNHNY and CDR2 SVGAGI (reference sequence). As DNA, the CDR3 is TGTGCCGGCAGTTACCCGCCTACTAGCGGCTACGAGCAGTACTTC. It encodes CAGSYPPTSGYEQYF.

V gene TRBV4-3 combines with J gene TRBJ2-3; 8 bases align to TRBD2. The CDR3 sequence is 15 residues long. Per germline, CDR1 LGHNA and CDR2 YSLEER. The V segment lost 0 bases and the J segment 3 bases; nucleotides outside the gene matches: 2. CDR3 sequence (DNA): TGCGCCAGCAGCCAAGAGGTAGCGGGGACAGATACGCAGTATTTT. Protein product: CASSQEVAGTDTQYF.